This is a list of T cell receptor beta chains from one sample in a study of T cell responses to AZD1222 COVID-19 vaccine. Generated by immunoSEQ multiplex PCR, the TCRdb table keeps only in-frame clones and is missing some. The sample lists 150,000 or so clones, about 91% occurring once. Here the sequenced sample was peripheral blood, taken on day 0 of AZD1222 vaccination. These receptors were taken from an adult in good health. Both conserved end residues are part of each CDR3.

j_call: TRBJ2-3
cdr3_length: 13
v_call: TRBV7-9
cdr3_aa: CASSLFGTDTQYF

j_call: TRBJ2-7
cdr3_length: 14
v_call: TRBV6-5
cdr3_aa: CASSTPGTVYEQYF

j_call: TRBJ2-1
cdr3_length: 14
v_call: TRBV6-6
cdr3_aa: CASSYSRIYNEQFF

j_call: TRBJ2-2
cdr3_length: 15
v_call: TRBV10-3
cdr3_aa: CAITHLPTSTGELFF

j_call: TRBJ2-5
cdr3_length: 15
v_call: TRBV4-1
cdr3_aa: CASSQGGGPFQTQYF

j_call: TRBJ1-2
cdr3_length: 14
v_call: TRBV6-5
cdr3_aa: CASSYRVGPYGYTF

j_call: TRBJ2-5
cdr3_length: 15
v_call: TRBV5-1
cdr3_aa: CASSLVPGDQETQYF

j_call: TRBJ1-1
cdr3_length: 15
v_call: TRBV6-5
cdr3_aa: CASRDPGQGGTEAFF

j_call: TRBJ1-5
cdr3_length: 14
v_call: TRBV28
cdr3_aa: CASSLGTANQPQHF

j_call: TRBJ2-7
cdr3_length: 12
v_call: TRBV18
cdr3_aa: CASSPTPYEQYF

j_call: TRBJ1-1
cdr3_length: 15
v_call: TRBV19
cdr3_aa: CASSIQGAGNTEAFF

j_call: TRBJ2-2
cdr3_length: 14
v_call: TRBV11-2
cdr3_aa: CASSLEWDTGELFF

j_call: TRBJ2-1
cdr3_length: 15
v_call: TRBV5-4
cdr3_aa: CASSLESGRSNEQFF

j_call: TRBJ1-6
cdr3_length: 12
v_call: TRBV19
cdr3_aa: CASSGVDSPLHF

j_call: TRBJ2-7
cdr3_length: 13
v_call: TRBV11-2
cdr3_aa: CASSLGGTQWQYF

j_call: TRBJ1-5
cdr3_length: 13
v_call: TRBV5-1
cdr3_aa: CASREGSNQPQHF

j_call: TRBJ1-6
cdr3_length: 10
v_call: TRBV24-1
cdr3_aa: CAGWNSPLHF

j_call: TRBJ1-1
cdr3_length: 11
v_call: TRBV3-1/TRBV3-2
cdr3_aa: CASRTDTEAFF

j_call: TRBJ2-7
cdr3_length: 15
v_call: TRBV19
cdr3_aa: CASSMGWVGSYEQYF

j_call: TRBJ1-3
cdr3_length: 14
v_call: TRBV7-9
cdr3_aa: CASSLGGQGNTIYF

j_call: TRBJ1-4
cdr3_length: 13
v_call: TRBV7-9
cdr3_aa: CASSLSGNEKLFF

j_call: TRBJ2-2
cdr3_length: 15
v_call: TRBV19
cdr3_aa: CASSVLTGQTGELFF

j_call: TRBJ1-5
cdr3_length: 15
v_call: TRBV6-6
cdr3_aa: CASSAGQGSNQPQHF

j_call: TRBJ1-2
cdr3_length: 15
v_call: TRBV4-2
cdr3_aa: CASSLNSGQGGGYTF

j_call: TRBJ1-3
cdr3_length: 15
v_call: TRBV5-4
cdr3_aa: CASSLDPSSGNTIYF

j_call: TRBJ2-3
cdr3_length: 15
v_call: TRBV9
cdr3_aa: CASSPSGGATDTQYF

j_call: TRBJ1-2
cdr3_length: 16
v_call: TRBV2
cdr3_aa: CASSFSRQNINYGYTF

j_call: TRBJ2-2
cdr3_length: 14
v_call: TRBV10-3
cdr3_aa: CAISESGGAGELFF

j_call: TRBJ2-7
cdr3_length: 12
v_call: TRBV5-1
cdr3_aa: CASSLMGSEQYF

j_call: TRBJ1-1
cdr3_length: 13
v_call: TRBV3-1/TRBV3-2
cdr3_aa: CASSQTVNTEAFF

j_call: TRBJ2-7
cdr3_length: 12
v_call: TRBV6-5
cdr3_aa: CASSYVGGEQYF

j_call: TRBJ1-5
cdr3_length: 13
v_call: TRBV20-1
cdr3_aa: CSASTGSNQPQHF

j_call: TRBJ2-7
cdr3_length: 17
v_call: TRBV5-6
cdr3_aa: CASSFVVKGASSYEQYF

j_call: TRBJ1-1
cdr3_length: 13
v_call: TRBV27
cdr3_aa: CASSRGRSTEAFF

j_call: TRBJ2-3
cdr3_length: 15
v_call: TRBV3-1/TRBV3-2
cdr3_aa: CASSQTGGRGDTQYF

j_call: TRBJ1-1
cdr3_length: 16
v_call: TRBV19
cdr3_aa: CASSRGLQAGNTEAFF

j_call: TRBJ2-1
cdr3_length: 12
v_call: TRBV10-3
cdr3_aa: CAIQGWDNEQFF

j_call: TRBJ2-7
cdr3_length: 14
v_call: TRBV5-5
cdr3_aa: CASSGGQTTGEQYF

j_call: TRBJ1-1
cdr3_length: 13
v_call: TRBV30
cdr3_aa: CAWDVLAGRGAFF

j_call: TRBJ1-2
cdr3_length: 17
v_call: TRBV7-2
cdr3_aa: CASSSRGQGASNYGYTF

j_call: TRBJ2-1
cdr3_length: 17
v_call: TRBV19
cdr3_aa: CASSIFFGLADAGEQFF

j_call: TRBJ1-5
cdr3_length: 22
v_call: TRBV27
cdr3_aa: CASSFPEMQGAAASYSNQPQHF

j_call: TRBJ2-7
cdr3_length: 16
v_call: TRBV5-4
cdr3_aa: CASSPDSTGGTYEQYF

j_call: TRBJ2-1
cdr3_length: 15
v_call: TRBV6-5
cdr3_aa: CASSYGGSSYNEQFF

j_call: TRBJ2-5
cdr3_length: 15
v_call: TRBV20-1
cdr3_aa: CSASFSGGAQETQYF

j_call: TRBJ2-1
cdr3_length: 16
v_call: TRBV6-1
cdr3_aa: CASSDRREDYYNEQFF

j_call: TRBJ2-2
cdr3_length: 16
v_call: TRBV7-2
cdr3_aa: CASSLVAGASTGELFF

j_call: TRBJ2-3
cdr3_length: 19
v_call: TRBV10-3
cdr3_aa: CAISESISHKRSYTDTQYF

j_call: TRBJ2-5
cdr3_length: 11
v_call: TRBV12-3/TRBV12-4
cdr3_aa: CASSLSETQYF

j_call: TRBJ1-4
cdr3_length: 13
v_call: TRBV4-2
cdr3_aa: CASSQAWNEKLFF

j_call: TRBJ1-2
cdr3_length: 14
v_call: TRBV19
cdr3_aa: CASNKQGSLYGYTF

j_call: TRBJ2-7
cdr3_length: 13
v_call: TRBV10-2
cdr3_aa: CASSDQGSYEQYF

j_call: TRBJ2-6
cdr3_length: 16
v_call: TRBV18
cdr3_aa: CASSSLTGRRANVLTF